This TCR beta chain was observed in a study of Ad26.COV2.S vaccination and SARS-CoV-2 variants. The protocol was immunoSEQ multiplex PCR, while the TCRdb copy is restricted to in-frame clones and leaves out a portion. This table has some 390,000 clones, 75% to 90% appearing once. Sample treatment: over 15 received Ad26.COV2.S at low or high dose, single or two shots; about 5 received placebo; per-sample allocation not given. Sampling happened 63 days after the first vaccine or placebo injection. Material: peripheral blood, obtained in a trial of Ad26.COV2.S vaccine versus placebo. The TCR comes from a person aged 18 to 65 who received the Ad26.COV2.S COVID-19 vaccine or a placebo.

The CDR3 reads CASGGTGGTGELFF. CDR3 DNA sequence: TGTGCCAGCGGAGGGACAGGGGGCACCGGGGAGCTGTTTTTT. The chain couples TRBV19 to TRBJ2-2; 11 bases map to TRBD1. Trimming at V came to 9 bases and at J to 4 bases, leaving 4 bases not matched to a gene. The CDR3 totals 14 residues. Germline CDR1 is LNHDA and CDR2 is SQIVND (reference sequence).